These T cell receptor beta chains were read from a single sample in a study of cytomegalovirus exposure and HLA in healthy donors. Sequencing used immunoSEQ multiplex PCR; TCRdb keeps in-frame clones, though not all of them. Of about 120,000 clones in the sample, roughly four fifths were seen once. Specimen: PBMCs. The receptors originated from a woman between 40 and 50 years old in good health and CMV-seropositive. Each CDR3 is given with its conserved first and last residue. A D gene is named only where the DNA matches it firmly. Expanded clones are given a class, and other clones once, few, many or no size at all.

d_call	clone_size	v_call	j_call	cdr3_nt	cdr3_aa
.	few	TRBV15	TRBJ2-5	TGTGCCACCAGCAGAGAGTACGCTCCGCTTGAGGAGACCCAGTACTTC	CATSREYAPLEETQYF
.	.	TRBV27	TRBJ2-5	TGTGCCAGCAGTTTTGCAAGGGGGGGACAAGAGACCCAGTACTTC	CASSFARGGQETQYF
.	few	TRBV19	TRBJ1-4	TGTGCCAGTAGTATAGATCGGAGGTTTTCGGAAAAACTGTTTTTT	CASSIDRRFSEKLFF
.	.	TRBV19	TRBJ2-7	TGTGCCACCAAAGGAGAGAACGCCTTCCCCCACGAGCAGTACTTC	CATKGENAFPHEQYF
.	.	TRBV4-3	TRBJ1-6	TGCGCCAGCAGCCAAGCAGCTGACAGGAATAATTCACCCCTCCACTTT	CASSQAADRNNSPLHF
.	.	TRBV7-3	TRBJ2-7	TGTGCCAGCAGCTTAACGTCCGTCGAGCGATCGTACTTC	CASSLTSVERSYF
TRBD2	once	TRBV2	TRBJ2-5	TGTGCCAACTCCCAGGGACTAGCGCAAGAGACCCAGTACTTC	CANSQGLAQETQYF
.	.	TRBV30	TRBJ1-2	TGTGCCTGGAGTAAGCAGGCTAACTATGGCTACACCTTC	CAWSKQANYGYTF
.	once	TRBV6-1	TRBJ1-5	TGTGCCAGCAGTGAAGCCCCAGGACTTCAGCCCCAGCATTTT	CASSEAPGLQPQHF
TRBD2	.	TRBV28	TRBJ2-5	TGTGCCAGCAGGGGGGGACTAGCGGGAACATTTACTGGGGAGACCCAGTACTTC	CASRGGLAGTFTGETQYF
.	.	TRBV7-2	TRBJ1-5	TGTGCCAGCAGCCCTCGAGGTTTACAGGGCAATCAGCCCCAGCATTTT	CASSPRGLQGNQPQHF
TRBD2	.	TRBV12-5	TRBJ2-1	TGTGCTAGTGGTGGTGTGCGGAGACCAGGACTAGCGGGATACAATGAGCAGTTCTTC	CASGGVRRPGLAGYNEQFF
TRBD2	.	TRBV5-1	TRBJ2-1	TGCGCCAGCAGCTTGGGGGGACTAGCGGGGGGCGACAATGAGCAGTTCTTC	CASSLGGLAGGDNEQFF
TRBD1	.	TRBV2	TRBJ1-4	TGTGCCAGCAATTTAGGGGGCATGAATGAAAAACTGTTTTTT	CASNLGGMNEKLFF
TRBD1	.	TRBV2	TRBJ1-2	TGTGCCAGCAGCGTCACCGGCGGGCAGGCCGCAGGGGGTGGCTACACCTTC	CASSVTGGQAAGGGYTF
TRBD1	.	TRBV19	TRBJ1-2	TGTGCCAGTAGTATAGAACGGGGTCCGGGACAGGGAACCCATGGCTACACCTTC	CASSIERGPGQGTHGYTF
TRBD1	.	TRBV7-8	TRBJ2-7	TGTGCCAGCAGCTTAACGACAGGGGGCACCTACGAGCAGTACTTC	CASSLTTGGTYEQYF
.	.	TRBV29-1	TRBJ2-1	TGCAGCGTTGGAACAAGCTCCTACAATGAGCAGTTCTTC	CSVGTSSYNEQFF
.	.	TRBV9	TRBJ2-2	TGTGCCAGCAGCGTAGCAGGGATGGGCACCGGGGAGCTGTTTTTT	CASSVAGMGTGELFF
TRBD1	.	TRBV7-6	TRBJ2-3	TGTGCCAGCAGCTTGGGACAGGGTCGGGATACGCAGTATTTT	CASSLGQGRDTQYF
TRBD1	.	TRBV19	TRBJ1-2	TGTGCCAGTAGTATCGGACAGGGACGGGGCTACACCTTC	CASSIGQGRGYTF
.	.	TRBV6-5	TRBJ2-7	TGTGCCAGCAGTTACTCGATGTCGGGGATAAGGGTTGAGCAGTACTTC	CASSYSMSGIRVEQYF
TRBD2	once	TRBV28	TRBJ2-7	TGTGCCAGCAGTTCCTTCCAGCGGGACTACGAGCAGTACTTC	CASSSFQRDYEQYF
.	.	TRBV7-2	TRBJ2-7	TGTGCCAGCAGCTTAGTTCAGGGAGGATCCTACGAGCAGTACTTC	CASSLVQGGSYEQYF
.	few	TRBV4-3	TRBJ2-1	TGCGCCAGCAGCCAAGATATGTCAGGGCGATACAATGAGCAGTTCTTC	CASSQDMSGRYNEQFF
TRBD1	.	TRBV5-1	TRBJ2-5	TGCGCCAGCAGCTTGGATGGACAGGGGGCCCAAGAGACCCAGTACTTC	CASSLDGQGAQETQYF
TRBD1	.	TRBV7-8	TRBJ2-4	TGTGCCAGCAGCTCGTTGCAGGGGGCGGACAAAAACATTCAGTACTTC	CASSSLQGADKNIQYF
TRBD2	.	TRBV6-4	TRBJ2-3	TGTGCCAGCAGTTCACGGACTAGCGGGGGCACAGATACGCAGTATTTT	CASSSRTSGGTDTQYF
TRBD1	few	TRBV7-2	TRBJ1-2	TGTGCCAGCAGCTTAGCTTTCGACAGGGCCCTGGGCTACACCTTC	CASSLAFDRALGYTF
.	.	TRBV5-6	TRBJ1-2	TGTGCCAGCAGCTTGGGCGGGCAGGGGCGCGGCTTCTTTGGCTACACCTTC	CASSLGGQGRGFFGYTF
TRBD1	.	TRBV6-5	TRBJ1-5	TGTGCCAGCAGTCGGACAGGGGTGGGTAATCAGCCCCAGCATTTT	CASSRTGVGNQPQHF
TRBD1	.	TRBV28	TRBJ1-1	TGTGCCAGCAGACCTCCCCCCGGGACAGCTGAAGCTTTCTTT	CASRPPPGTAEAFF
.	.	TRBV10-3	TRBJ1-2	TGTGCCATCAGTGAGTCGAAATGGGCCCCGCCGCCAGATGGCTACACCTTC	CAISESKWAPPPDGYTF
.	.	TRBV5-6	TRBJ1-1	TGTGCCAGCAATCCAGGGGAAAACACTGAAGCTTTCTTT	CASNPGENTEAFF
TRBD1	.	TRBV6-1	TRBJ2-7	TGTGCCACCACCTCATTCGGCAGGGGGACCTACGAGCAGTACTTC	CATTSFGRGTYEQYF
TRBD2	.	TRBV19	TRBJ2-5	TGTGCCAGTAGTATAGGGAGCGGGGTAAGAGAGACCCAGTACTTC	CASSIGSGVRETQYF
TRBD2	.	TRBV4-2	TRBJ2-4	TGTGCCAGCAGCCAAGATCGCCCAGCGGGAGGGCTACTAGCCAAAAACATTCAGTACTTC	CASSQDRPAGGLLAKNIQYF
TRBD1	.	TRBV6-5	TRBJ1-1	TGTGCCACCAGACAGGGGGCTTCTGAAGCTTTCTTT	CATRQGASEAFF
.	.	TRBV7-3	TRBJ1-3	TGTGCCAGCAGCCCCTCTTCTACCGGAAACACCATATATTTT	CASSPSSTGNTIYF
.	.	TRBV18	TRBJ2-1	TGTGCCAGCTCACCCAACTATCACGGTGACAATGAGCAGTTCTTC	CASSPNYHGDNEQFF
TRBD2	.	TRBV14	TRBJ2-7	TGTGCCAGCAGCCAAGCCGGGACTAGTACTTACGAGCAGTACTTC	CASSQAGTSTYEQYF
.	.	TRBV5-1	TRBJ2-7	TGCGCCAGCAGCTTGGAGGGGTTTTCCTACGAGCAGTACTTC	CASSLEGFSYEQYF
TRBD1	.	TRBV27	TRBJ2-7	TGTGCCAGCAGCCGACAGGGTTACGAGCAGTACTTC	CASSRQGYEQYF
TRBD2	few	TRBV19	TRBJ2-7	TGTGCCAGTAGTAGACTAGCGGGGGGCGCCTACGAGCAGTACTTC	CASSRLAGGAYEQYF
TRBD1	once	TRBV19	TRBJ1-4	TGTGCCAGTAGTATAACCGGGACAGGCGGACCACTGTTTTTT	CASSITGTGGPLFF
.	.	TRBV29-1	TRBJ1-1	TGCAGCGTTGAAGAAGATGGGCAGGGTGGCACTGAAGCTTTCTTT	CSVEEDGQGGTEAFF
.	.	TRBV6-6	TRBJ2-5	TGTGCCAGCAGTTACTCATCAGGGAACCTAAGGGAGACCCAGTACTTC	CASSYSSGNLRETQYF
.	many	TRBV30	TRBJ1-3	TGTGCCTGGAGTGTACAATCTGGAAACACCATATATTTT	CAWSVQSGNTIYF
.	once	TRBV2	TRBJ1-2	TGTGCCAGCAGTGATGAACAGCAAGTCATATATGGCTACACCTTC	CASSDEQQVIYGYTF
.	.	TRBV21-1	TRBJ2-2	TGTGCCAGTCTCGCCGGAGGGAACACCGGGGAGCTGTTTTTT	CASLAGGNTGELFF
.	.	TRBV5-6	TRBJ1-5	TGTGCCAGCAGCTTGGGAGGCGGCGCTGGAAATCAGCCCCAGCATTTT	CASSLGGGAGNQPQHF
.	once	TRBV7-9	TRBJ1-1	TGTGCCAGCAGCTTAGGGGGGGGGTTCGAGAACACTGAAGCTTTCTTT	CASSLGGGFENTEAFF
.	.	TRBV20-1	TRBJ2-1	TGCAGTAGAGCAGGGGACAATGAGCAGTTCTTC	CSRAGDNEQFF
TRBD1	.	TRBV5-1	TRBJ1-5	TGCGCCAGCAGCGCGGGGACAGGCGATAGCAATCAGCCCCAGCATTTT	CASSAGTGDSNQPQHF